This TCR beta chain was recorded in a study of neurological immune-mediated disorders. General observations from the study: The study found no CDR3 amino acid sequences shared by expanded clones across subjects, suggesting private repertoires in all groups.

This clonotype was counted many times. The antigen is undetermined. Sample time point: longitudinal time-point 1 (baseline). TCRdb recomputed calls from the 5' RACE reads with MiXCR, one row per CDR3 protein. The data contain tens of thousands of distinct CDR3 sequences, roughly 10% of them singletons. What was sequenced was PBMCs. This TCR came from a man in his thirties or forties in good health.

Here the CDR3 DNA reads TGTGCCAGCAACGAAGGAACTAATGAAAAACTGTTTTTT. It specifies CASNEGTNEKLFF. The rearrangement joins TRBV5-4 to TRBJ1-4; unclear D gene. The CDR3 is 13 amino acids. With 6 bases removed from V and 1 base from J, the gap between germline ends came to 7 bases. Germline CDR1 reads SGHNT; CDR2 reads YYREEE (reference sequence).